Presented here are 24 T cell receptor beta chains from one specimen sequenced in a study of blood T cell repertoires in COVID-19. Sequencing used immunoSEQ multiplex PCR; TCRdb keeps in-frame clones, though not all of them. The table has roughly 63,000 clones, roughly nine tenths seen once. Sequencing was carried out using peripheral blood. These receptors all stem from a man aged 45-65 years with acute or convalescent COVID-19.

The rearrangement links TRBV11-3 to TRBJ2-1, with a weak D call TRBD2 (5 bases). There are 16 residues in the CDR3. Trimming shortened V by 5 bases and J by 4 bases, and 18 bases separated the two germline ends. In germline, CDR1 is SGHNT, CDR2 YENEEA. This CDR3 reads CASSVSVRRGYNEQFF. CDR3 sequence (DNA): TGTGCCAGCAGCGTTAGTGTTAGGAGAGGGTACAATGAGCAGTTCTTC. The variable domain in full, completed from reference TRBV11-3 and TRBJ2-1, reads EAGVVQSPRYKIIEKKQPVAFWCNPISGHNTLYWYLQNLGQGPELLIRYENEEAVDDSQLPKDRFSAERLKGVDSTLKIQPAELGDSAVYLCASSVSVRRGYNEQFFGPGTRLTVL.

The chain uses TRBV5-5 and TRBJ2-3; tentatively, D is TRBD1 (6 bases). CDR1 and CDR2 (germline): SGHKS, YYEKEE (reference sequence). V lost 3 bases, J lost 6 bases, and 17 bases lay in between. CDR3 length: 15 amino acids. The chain's CDR3 is CASSSSIQGADTQYF. The CDR3 DNA reads TGTGCCAGCAGCTCCTCGATACAGGGAGCTGATACGCAGTATTTT.

The rearrangement uses TRBV5-1 and TRBJ2-3; 14 bases line up with TRBD2. The CDR3 is 18 amino acids. V shed 3 bases, J shed 1 base, and the junction held 7 bases outside the gene matches. Germline-derived CDR1 and CDR2 are SGHRS and YFSETQ. This CDR3 is CASSWRLAGGPGTDTQYF. The CDR3 nucleotides read TGCGCCAGCAGCTGGAGACTAGCGGGAGGGCCTGGCACAGATACGCAGTATTTT.

The rearrangement links TRBV24-1 to TRBJ1-4; 7 bases align to TRBD1. Trimming at V came to 9 bases and at J to 8 bases, leaving 11 bases not matched to a gene. Germline lookup yields CDR1 KGHDR and CDR2 SFDVKD. The CDR3 contains 14 residues. The CDR3 DNA sequence: TGTGCCACCTCTGACAGGGCCGGATCCGAAAAACTGTTTTTT. This codes for CATSDRAGSEKLFF.

V gene TRBV7-3 combines with J gene TRBJ2-1; 8 positions match TRBD1. Germline CDR1 is SGHTA and CDR2 is FQGTGA. V shed 2 bases and J 5 bases; nucleotides not matched to a gene: 5. The CDR3 length is 15 residues. The CDR3 loop reads CASSLAGQGNNEQFF. The CDR3 DNA reads as TGTGCCAGCAGCTTAGCAGGACAGGGTAACAATGAGCAGTTCTTC.

The chain carries TRBV6-5 and TRBJ2-1; possibly TRBD2 for D (5 bases). V was clipped by 3 bases and J by 10 bases, with 16 bases between them. Germline values: CDR1 MNHEY, CDR2 SVGAGI. The CDR3 is 14 residues long. The CDR3 DNA is TGTGCCAGCAGTTATGCTCCTAGCTCAGTCGAGCAGTTCTTC. It yields the protein CASSYAPSSVEQFF.

This rearrangement joins TRBV13 to TRBJ2-4; possibly TRBD2 for D (6 bases). Trimming left V 3 bases short and J 7 bases short, with 13 bases between. Germline CDR1 is PRHDT and CDR2 is FYEKMQ (reference sequence). This CDR3 has 14 residues. DNA for the CDR3: TGTGCCAGCAGCTTCCTCCGGGGGATGAACATTCAGTACTTC. This encodes CASSFLRGMNIQYF.

The chain recombines TRBV9 with TRBJ1-2; possibly TRBD1 for D (5 bases). CDR1 and CDR2 (germline): SGDLS, YYNGEE. The CDR3 has 15 residues. Trimming left V 3 bases short and J 6 bases short, with 18 bases between. In nucleotides, the CDR3 is TGTGCCAGCAGCGAAACCACAGGTTTACTTGATGGCTACACCTTC. Protein product: CASSETTGLLDGYTF.

This clone showed up just once. The rearrangement joins TRBV6-2 or TRBV6-3 to TRBJ1-1; 11 bases map to TRBD1. The CDR3 is 15 amino acids. The germline V gene has CDR1 MNHEY and CDR2 SVGEGT. With V trimmed by 5 bases and J by 5 bases, 7 bases remained unmatched. The chain's CDR3 is CASSRRTGGRTEAFF. In DNA form, the CDR3 reads TGTGCCAGCAGTCGACGGACAGGGGGCAGGACTGAAGCTTTCTTT.

The chain carries TRBV18 and TRBJ1-5; 9 nucleotides line up with TRBD1. Per germline, CDR1 KGHSH and CDR2 LQKENI. CDR3 length: 15 amino acids. Trimming removed 5 bases from V and 8 bases from J; junction bases left unmatched: 10. The CDR3 nucleotides are TGTGCCAGCTCAACGAACCGGGACAGGGAAGAGCCCCAGCATTTT. Its translation is CASSTNRDREEPQHF.

The chain is built from TRBV5-4 and TRBJ1-3; D possibly corresponds to TRBD1 (6 bases). V lost 0 bases, J lost 0 bases, and 16 bases lay in between. The CDR3 is 18 amino acids. Per germline, CDR1 SGHNT and CDR2 YYREEE (reference sequence). DNA for the CDR3: TGTGCCAGCAGCTTGGGGGGCCCAAACAGGGTCTCTGGAAACACCATATATTTT. Translating gives CASSLGGPNRVSGNTIYF.

The chain carries TRBV20-1 and TRBJ2-1; D remains ambiguous. CDR1 and CDR2 from the germline V gene are DFQATT and SNEGSKA (reference sequence). The V and J ends lost 6 bases and 7 bases respectively, with 10 bases between them. The length of the CDR3 is 11 residues. The CDR3 here is CSALKANEQFF. The CDR3 DNA reads TGCAGTGCCCTCAAAGCGAATGAGCAGTTCTTC.

The chain uses TRBV11-2 and TRBJ1-5; 10 bases line up with TRBD1. Per the germline V gene, CDR1 is SGHAT and CDR2 is FQNNGV. Losses at the gene ends were 4 bases for V and 1 base for J; bases not matched to a gene: 4. This CDR3 spans 16 amino acids. Written as DNA, the CDR3 is TGTGCCAGCAGCTCCCGGACAGGGGGAAGCAATCAGCCCCAGCATTTT. Amino acids: CASSSRTGGSNQPQHF.

The gene calls are TRBV28 and TRBJ2-3; 7 nucleotides align to TRBD1. The CDR3 extends over 15 amino acids. Unmatched junction bases numbered 9, after V lost 5 bases and J lost 4 bases. CDR1 and CDR2 (germline): MDHEN, SYDVKM. The CDR3 DNA sequence: TGTGCCAGCAGTCCTCCGGGACAGTGGCCAGATACGCAGTATTTT. It yields the protein CASSPPGQWPDTQYF.

The chain links TRBV15 to TRBJ2-1, with D perhaps matching TRBD2 (6 bases). Germline V gene sequence: CDR1 LNHNV, CDR2 YYDKDF (reference sequence). The V end lost 0 bases, the J end lost 3 bases, and 15 bases lay between the germline ends. The CDR3 covers 17 residues. CDR3 bases: TGTGCCACCAGCAGAGATGGAGGGAAGGTTCTCTACAATGAGCAGTTCTTC. Encoded protein: CATSRDGGKVLYNEQFF.

The chain uses TRBV7-8 and TRBJ1-5; 9 nucleotides align to TRBD1. Unmatched junction bases numbered 11, after V lost 1 base and J lost 4 bases. The germline V gene has CDR1 SGHVS and CDR2 FQNEAQ. The CDR3 totals 18 residues. This CDR3 reads CASSLVSSGTGINQPQHF. The CDR3, as DNA: TGTGCCAGCAGCTTAGTTTCTTCCGGGACAGGGATTAATCAGCCCCAGCATTTT.

This clone was seen just once. The CDR3 DNA is TGTGCCAGCAGTTCCCCTGGGGGCCCGAGGTTATCACCCCTCCACTTT. This sequence encodes CASSSPGGPRLSPLHF. The genes are TRBV28 and TRBJ1-6; possibly TRBD1 for D (6 bases). Trimming left V 4 bases short and J 10 bases short, with 20 bases between. CDR1 and CDR2 from the germline V gene are MDHEN and SYDVKM. The CDR3 is made up of 16 amino acids.

The V call is TRBV30, the J call TRBJ1-5, with no clear D. Trimming pared 0 bases from V and 6 bases from J, leaving 9 bases between. This CDR3 is 13 amino acids long. The germline V gene has CDR1 GTSNPN and CDR2 SVGIG (reference sequence). CDR3 amino acids: CAWSVDGSQPQHF. The CDR3 region has the DNA TGTGCCTGGAGTGTAGATGGGAGTCAGCCCCAGCATTTT.

J is TRBJ2-1 and V is TRBV24-1; 13 nucleotides match TRBD2. This CDR3 is 12 amino acids long. Germline CDR1 KGHDR, CDR2 SFDVKD. Trimming removed 7 bases from V and 10 bases from J; junction bases left unmatched: 0. For the CDR3, the DNA is TGTGCCACCAGGGGACTAGCGGGAGAGCAGTTCTTC. Protein sequence: CATRGLAGEQFF.

The chain carries TRBV15 and TRBJ2-1; 8 nucleotides align to TRBD1. CDR3 length equals 15 residues. J lost 4 bases, V lost 0 bases, and 2 bases had no gene match. Germline values: CDR1 LNHNV, CDR2 YYDKDF (reference sequence). Here the CDR3 DNA reads TGTGCCACCAGCAGAGAGCAGGGGGCGTACAATGAGCAGTTCTTC. It specifies CATSREQGAYNEQFF. The full variable domain, in which reference TRBV15 and TRBJ2-1 provide the parts outside the CDR3, is DAMVIQNPRYQVTQFGKPVTLSCSQTLNHNVMYWYQQKSSQAPKLLFHYYDKDFNNEADTPDNFQSRRPNTSFCFLDIRSPGLGDTAMYLCATSREQGAYNEQFFGPGTRLTVL.

J is TRBJ1-5 and V is TRBV6-6; D gene unclear. Germline V gene lookup returns CDR1 MNHNY and CDR2 SVGAGI (reference sequence). The V end was cut by 6 bases, the J end by 1 base, with 10 bases between. This CDR3 is built from 14 residues. CDR3 nucleotide sequence: TGTGCCAGCAGGGGAGGGATCAGCAATCAGCCCCAGCATTTT. It codes for CASRGGISNQPQHF.

The rearrangement uses TRBV2 and TRBJ2-7; tentatively, D is TRBD1 (6 bases). CDR1 and CDR2 from the germline V gene are SNHLY and FYNNEI. This CDR3 is built from 13 residues. The V and J ends lost 9 bases and 3 bases respectively, with 15 bases between them. CDR3 DNA: TGTGCCAGTAGGACAGACGCATACTACGAGCAGTACTTC. Translation gives CASRTDAYYEQYF.

This chain links TRBV7-6 with TRBJ2-5, with TRBD2 as a possible D gene (7 bases). From germline, CDR1 is SGHVS and CDR2 FNYEAQ. CDR3 size: 17 residues. The V and J ends lost 0 bases and 1 base respectively, with 15 bases between them. CDR3 region: CASSLASGATGQETQYF. CDR3 in DNA: TGTGCCAGCAGCTTAGCGAGCGGGGCGACAGGCCAAGAGACCCAGTACTTC. The full variable domain, its missing parts supplied by reference TRBV7-6 and TRBJ2-5, is GAGVSQSPRYKVTKRGQDVALRCDPISGHVSLYWYRQALGQGPEFLTYFNYEAQQDKSGLPNDRFSAERPEGSISTLTIQRTEQRDSAMYRCASSLASGATGQETQYFGPGTRLLVL.

V and J are TRBV4-2 and TRBJ2-7, with TRBD2 matching over 8 bases. V lost 0 bases and J lost 3; bases outside the gene matches: 7. Germline-derived CDR1 and CDR2 are LGHNA and YNFKEQ. The CDR3 loop spans 16 amino acids. In nucleotides, the CDR3 is TGTGCCAGCAGCCAAGATCGGACTAGCAGCTTCTACGAGCAGTACTTC. Translating gives CASSQDRTSSFYEQYF.